The 17 T cell receptor beta chains reported below all come from one sample, sequenced in a study of cytomegalovirus exposure and HLA in healthy donors. The PCR was carried out with 60 Vbeta primers and 13 Jbeta primers. Sequenced by immunoSEQ multiplex PCR; TCRdb stores in-frame clones only, minus some. The top ten clones hold roughly 8% of a sample with approximately 70,000 clones, roughly 76% of them seen once. The sample was PBMCs. Receptors originate from a man in his fifties or sixties in good health and CMV-seropositive.

The chain is built from TRBV2 and TRBJ2-7; D perhaps matches TRBD2 (6 bases). The V end was cut by 6 bases, the J end by 6 bases, with 12 bases between. Per the germline V gene, CDR1 is SNHLY and CDR2 is FYNNEI. The CDR3 sequence is 12 residues long. CDR3 sequence (DNA): TGTGCCAGCAGATCGACTAGTCTCGAGCAGTACTTC. This codes for CASRSTSLEQYF.

The V call is TRBV7-9, the J call TRBJ2-1; TRBD1 agrees at 9 bases. Germline CDR1 and CDR2: SEHNR and FQNEAQ (reference sequence). The V segment lost 3 bases and the J segment 6 bases; nucleotides outside the gene matches: 9. The CDR3 is 16 residues long. The CDR3, as DNA: TGTGCCAGCAGCTTCCGTACAGGGGGCACGATCAATGAGCAGTTCTTC. Its protein product is CASSFRTGGTINEQFF.

The chain links TRBV6-1 to TRBJ2-2; 8 positions agree with TRBD2. The CDR3 extends over 14 amino acids. Germline CDR1 MNHNS, CDR2 SASEGT. The V and J ends lost 7 bases and 4 bases, in that order; junction bases with no gene match: 5. This chain's CDR3 is CASTSGPVTGELFF. The CDR3 region has the DNA TGTGCCAGCACTAGCGGGCCGGTCACCGGGGAGCTGTTTTTT.

The J gene is TRBJ2-7, the V gene TRBV6-1, with TRBD1 matching over 7 bases. V lost 5 bases, J lost 5 bases, and 6 bases stayed unmatched. The CDR3 spans 13 residues. Per germline, CDR1 MNHNS and CDR2 SASEGT. CDR3 bases: TGTGCCAGCAGTACGGGACAGCGGAACGAGCAGTACTTC. Its protein is CASSTGQRNEQYF.

A single count supports this clone. The chain uses TRBV29-1 and TRBJ2-1; weak D call: TRBD2 (6 bases). This CDR3 contains 14 residues. Germline V gives CDR1 SQVTM, CDR2 ANQGSEA. Trimming stripped 1 base from V and 6 bases from J, with 13 bases between. The CDR3 nucleotides read TGCAGCGTTGAAGGGCTAGCGTCAACCAATGAGCAGTTCTTC. Translated, it gives CSVEGLASTNEQFF.

The V gene is TRBV5-1, the J gene TRBJ1-6; TRBD1 might be the D (6 bases). V lost 2 bases, J lost 5 bases, and 8 bases lay in between. This CDR3 region has 14 residues. CDR1 and CDR2 from the germline V gene are SGHRS and YFSETQ. CDR3 protein: CASSLSGDNSPLHF. CDR3 bases: TGCGCCAGCAGCTTATCAGGGGATAATTCACCCCTCCACTTT.

This chain connects TRBV6-6 to TRBJ1-1; no clear D. Trimming took off 3 bases at V and 0 bases at J, with 8 bases between the two ends. Looked up from germline, CDR1 is MNHNY and CDR2 is SVGAGI (reference sequence). The CDR3 length is 14 residues. The chain's CDR3 is CASSYAYMNTEAFF. The CDR3 nucleotides read TGTGCCAGCAGTTATGCCTATATGAACACTGAAGCTTTCTTT.

The chain joins TRBV7-9 to TRBJ1-3; D uncertain. The length of the CDR3 is 15 residues. Germline CDR1 and CDR2: SEHNR and FQNEAQ (reference sequence). The V end lost 5 bases, the J end lost 0 bases, and 11 bases lay between the germline ends. CDR3 loop: CASSAAGSSGNTIYF. The CDR3 bases are TGTGCCAGCAGCGCCGCGGGGTCCTCTGGAAACACCATATATTTT.

The chain links TRBV28 to TRBJ1-3; perhaps TRBD1 as D (6 bases). The germline CDR1 and CDR2 sequences are MDHEN and SYDVKM. CDR3 length: 14 amino acids. V was shortened by 4 bases and J by 3 bases, with 10 bases between the two germline ends. CDR3 loop: CASSSGTFGNTIYF. CDR3 DNA sequence: TGTGCCAGCAGTTCGGGGACATTTGGAAACACCATATATTTT.

This sequence joins TRBV7-6 and TRBJ2-7, with 7 bases matching TRBD1. The CDR3 covers 16 residues. Germline V lookup: CDR1 SGHVS, CDR2 FNYEAQ. V lost 0 bases and J lost 5; bases outside the gene matches: 10. CDR3 protein: CASSLAGGRQGHEQYF. The CDR3 bases are TGTGCCAGCAGCTTAGCAGGGGGCCGACAGGGCCACGAGCAGTACTTC.

The chain combines TRBV11-1 with TRBJ1-1, with 7 bases that match TRBD1. Germline V CDR1 and CDR2: SGHAT, FQDESV (reference sequence). The CDR3 spans 13 residues. Trimming cost V 5 bases and J 8 bases; bases outside gene matches: 8. The CDR3 loop reads CASSRDRVQEAFF. The CDR3 coding sequence is TGTGCCAGCAGCCGCGACAGGGTCCAGGAAGCTTTCTTT.

This clone came up once. This chain links TRBV6-5 with TRBJ2-7; D may be TRBD1 (5 bases). V lost 6 bases and J 6 bases, leaving 12 bases between the germline ends. Germline loops: CDR1 MNHEY, CDR2 SVGAGI. The CDR3 runs to 12 residues. In DNA form, the CDR3 reads TGTGCCAGCAGCCTAAGGGGAAGCGAGCAGTACTTC. Residues: CASSLRGSEQYF.

This chain uses TRBV5-4 with TRBJ2-7; TRBD2 matches at 14 bases. The trim removed 6 bases at V and 4 bases at J, leaving 6 bases unmatched. Germline V gene sequence: CDR1 SGHNT, CDR2 YYREEE (reference sequence). The CDR3 sequence is 15 residues long. As DNA, the CDR3 is TGTGCCAGCATTGGACTAGCGGGAGGAACATACGAGCAGTACTTC. It specifies CASIGLAGGTYEQYF.

The chain is built from TRBV7-2 and TRBJ2-7, with D tentatively TRBD1 (6 bases). CDR3 size: 15 residues. Germline lookup yields CDR1 SGHTA and CDR2 FQGNSA. Trimming stripped 5 bases from V and 0 bases from J, with 14 bases between. CDR3 sequence: CASSLVGDNSYEQYF. CDR3 DNA: TGTGCCAGCAGCCTCGTAGGGGACAACTCCTACGAGCAGTACTTC.

The chain employs TRBV7-9 and TRBJ1-4; D remains ambiguous. The CDR3 contains 11 residues. Germline-derived CDR1 and CDR2 are SEHNR and FQNEAQ (reference sequence). The germline V and J ends were trimmed by 5 bases and 8 bases, with 6 bases remaining between them. The chain's CDR3 is CASSIEEKLFF. Here the CDR3 DNA reads TGTGCCAGCAGCATCGAGGAAAAACTGTTTTTT.

V is TRBV4-1 and J is TRBJ2-6; D is unresolved. Trimming removed 5 bases from V and 0 bases from J, with 17 bases in between. The CDR3 spans 18 residues. The germline V gene has CDR1 MGHRA and CDR2 YSYEKL. In DNA form, the CDR3 reads TGCGCCAGCAGCTCACGAACGAGCGCCAGCTCTGGGGCCAACGTCCTGACTTTC. Its protein is CASSSRTSASSGANVLTF.

This clone was detected only a few times. The gene calls are TRBV28 and TRBJ2-7, with 8 bases that match TRBD1. The CDR3 has 15 residues. V lost 3 bases, J lost 6 bases, and 10 bases stayed unmatched. The V gene's germline CDR1 is MDHEN and CDR2 SYDVKM. The CDR3 protein is CASSFGPGGVSEQYF. CDR3 in DNA: TGTGCCAGCAGTTTTGGGCCAGGGGGCGTCTCCGAGCAGTACTTC.